The sample holds one count of the clone carrying this T cell receptor (beta chain). Its antigen is still unknown. The data belong to a study of cytomegalovirus exposure and HLA in healthy donors. The PCR had 60 Vbeta and 13 Jbeta primers. TCRdb's copy holds only in-frame clones and misses some; the assay was immunoSEQ multiplex PCR. The sample yields under 200,000 clones, around three quarters seen once. Germline V gene data show CDR1 as SGHAT and CDR2 as FQNNGV. V lost 1 base, J lost 7 bases, and 11 bases lay in between. The CDR3 sequence is 14 residues long. Overall study results and limits: Later analysis identified several of the most significant clusters that appeared linked to common viral pathogens. With later analysis, a missense DCLRE1C variant became linked to TCR beta V- and J-gene trimming. It was in a later analysis that TCR association rates were seen to vary by HLA locus, highest for DRB1 and lowest for HLA-C. Evidence from a later analysis indicated that most CMV-associated TCR beta chains looked HLA-restricted.

Input material: PBMCs. The rearrangement uses TRBV11-2 and TRBJ2-1; maybe TRBD1 (6 bases). This receptor was taken from a man aged 50 to 60 in good health and CMV-seropositive. The CDR3 coding sequence is TGTGCCAGCAGCTTAGGAAGGGGGAATAATGAGCAGTTCTTC. Translated, it gives CASSLGRGNNEQFF.